The rows below give T cell receptor beta chains drawn from one sample of a study of beta chain features in type 1 diabetes. Sequenced by immunoSEQ multiplex PCR; TCRdb stores in-frame clones only, minus some. The table records roughly 150,000 clones, 63% of them present only once. The sample consisted of naive CD4+ T cells from blood. These receptors came from a man aged 25-45 years with type 1 diabetes. Both conserved end residues are part of each CDR3. A D gene is named only where the DNA matches it firmly. Clone sizes are given selectively: once, few, many, or a class where the clone is expanded.

clone size | J gene | V gene | D gene | CDR3 DNA | CDR3 protein
. | TRBJ1-2 | TRBV4-3 | TRBD1 | TGCGCCAGCAGCCAGAGAGCCGGGACAGGGTTCTCCAGCTATGGCTACACCTTC | CASSQRAGTGFSSYGYTF
. | TRBJ2-3 | TRBV11-2 | . | TGTGCCAGCAGCTTGGGAAGCACAGATACGCAGTATTTT | CASSLGSTDTQYF
. | TRBJ2-2 | TRBV30 | . | TGTGCCTGGAGTGAAACAGGGCCCGGGGAGCTGTTTTTT | CAWSETGPGELFF
. | TRBJ1-6 | TRBV30 | . | TGTGCCTGGAGTGTCGTTAGACAGGCCCTCCACTTT | CAWSVVRQALHF
once | TRBJ2-3 | TRBV9 | TRBD1 | TGTGCCAGCAGCGTAGCAGGGGGACATAGCACAGATACGCAGTATTTT | CASSVAGGHSTDTQYF
. | TRBJ1-2 | TRBV28 | . | TGTGCCAGCGCGGTCCCTCGTGGCTACACCTTC | CASAVPRGYTF
once | TRBJ2-3 | TRBV5-1 | . | TGCGCCAGCAGCCCATCGGGACTCCTCACAGATACGCAGTATTTT | CASSPSGLLTDTQYF
. | TRBJ1-4 | TRBV9 | TRBD1 | TGTGCCAGCAGCGCCGGGACAGAACTGTTTTTT | CASSAGTELFF
. | TRBJ1-2 | TRBV30 | . | TGTGCCTGGAGACACAGGGATGGCTACACCTTC | CAWRHRDGYTF
. | TRBJ1-5 | TRBV30 | . | TGTGCCTGGAGTGTAGGGAAAAGCAATCAGCCCCAGCATTTT | CAWSVGKSNQPQHF
. | TRBJ2-3 | TRBV13 | . | TGTGCCAGCAGCTCTTTTGGAGCGAGAAGGCAGAGAGATACGCAGTATTTT | CASSSFGARRQRDTQYF
few | TRBJ2-3 | TRBV18 | TRBD2 | TGTGCCAGCTCACCCTACCCCCTCGGAGCGGGGGGCAGCACAGATACGCAGTATTTT | CASSPYPLGAGGSTDTQYF
once | TRBJ2-5 | TRBV25-1 | TRBD2 | TGTGCCAGCAGGGCGGGACTAGCGGGCCAGACCCAGTACTTC | CASRAGLAGQTQYF
few | TRBJ2-7 | TRBV25-1 | . | TGTGCCAGCAGTCGGACAACCTACGAGCAGTACTTC | CASSRTTYEQYF
. | TRBJ2-7 | TRBV30 | TRBD1 | TGTGCCTGGAGTGTAGGGGGCGACGAGCAGTACTTC | CAWSVGGDEQYF
. | TRBJ2-1 | TRBV7-2 | . | TGTGCCAGCAGCTTAGCGGGGGCGAATGAGCAGTTCTTC | CASSLAGANEQFF
. | TRBJ2-1 | TRBV5-1 | TRBD1 | TGCGCCAGCAGCGTCCAGGGGGCGCATGGTGAGCAGTTCTTC | CASSVQGAHGEQFF